Following are 22 T cell receptor beta chains from one sample sequenced in a study of blood T cell repertoires in COVID-19. Clones were sequenced by immunoSEQ multiplex PCR, and TCRdb holds only the in-frame ones, with some missing. The table shows about 300,000 clones, with roughly nine tenths occurring only once. The sample consisted of peripheral blood. These TCRs come from a man aged 18-30 years with active or convalescent COVID-19.

The chain uses TRBV29-1 and TRBJ2-1, with D tentatively TRBD2 (5 bases). Germline V CDR1 and CDR2: SQVTM, ANQGSEA. Between the trimmed V and J ends, which lost 4 bases and 10 bases, there was a span of 11 bases. The CDR3 covers 11 residues. CDR3 sequence reads: CSVAASREQFF. In DNA, the CDR3 is TGCAGCGTTGCGGCTAGCAGGGAGCAGTTCTTC.

The rearrangement links TRBV9 to TRBJ2-2, with D uncertain. Trimming removed 0 bases from V and 1 base from J, with 10 bases in between. Per germline, CDR1 SGDLS and CDR2 YYNGEE. The CDR3 covers 16 residues. The CDR3 DNA reads as TGTGCCAGCAGCGTAGCTCTGAGACAGAACACCGGGGAGCTGTTTTTT. Encoded protein: CASSVALRQNTGELFF.

This clone appeared a single time. The chain links TRBV7-9 to TRBJ2-5; D remains unclear. CDR1 and CDR2 from the germline V gene are SEHNR and FQNEAQ (reference sequence). V was trimmed by 1 base and J by 1 base, leaving 10 bases between them. This CDR3 has 15 amino acids. CDR3 region: CASSLESYSQETQYF. CDR3 sequence (DNA): TGTGCCAGCAGCTTAGAATCGTATTCCCAAGAGACCCAGTACTTC.

For the CDR3, the DNA is TGTGCCAGCAGTAGGCGGACAGAAGGGGACACTGAAGCTTTCTTT. Translating gives CASSRRTEGDTEAFF. The chain links TRBV6-2 or TRBV6-3 to TRBJ1-1; possibly TRBD1 for D (6 bases). CDR3 length equals 15 residues. V was trimmed by 5 bases and J by 3 bases, leaving 16 bases between them. Germline CDR1 reads MNHEY; CDR2 reads SVGEGT.

This clone was seen only once. The chain recombines TRBV24-1 with TRBJ2-1, with TRBD1 as a possible D gene (6 bases). Germline V gene data show CDR1 as KGHDR and CDR2 as SFDVKD. This CDR3 has 14 residues. V was cut by 3 bases and J by 6 bases, with 11 bases left in between. The CDR3, as DNA: TGTGCCACCAGTGATATGGGGGCCGGCAATGAGCAGTTCTTC. The encoded protein is CATSDMGAGNEQFF.

V is TRBV12-3 or TRBV12-4 and J is TRBJ2-1, with D tentatively TRBD2 (5 bases). V lost 7 bases and J 13 bases, leaving 14 bases between the germline ends. The CDR3 totals 11 residues. The CDR3: CASTLVGRQFF. DNA for the CDR3: TGTGCCAGCACGCTGGTGGGGAGACAGTTCTTC.

This clone has only one observation. The V call is TRBV28, the J call TRBJ2-1; 10 bases are a match to TRBD1. The CDR3 runs to 18 residues. Germline V gene lookup returns CDR1 MDHEN and CDR2 SYDVKM. Unmatched junction bases numbered 17, after V lost 6 bases and J lost 6 bases. Written as DNA, the CDR3 is TGTGCCAGCAGCCCCCTGACCGGGACAGGGGATCCCCTCAATGAGCAGTTCTTC. As protein: CASSPLTGTGDPLNEQFF.

The J gene is TRBJ2-5, the V gene TRBV2, with D possibly TRBD1 on 6 matching bases. V lost 3 bases, J lost 1 base, and 21 bases lay in between. CDR1 is SNHLY, CDR2 FYNNEI, per germline. There are 18 residues in the CDR3. The CDR3 nucleotides are TGTGCCAGCAGTGATTTGGCGAGCCAGGGGACACTCCAAGAGACCCAGTACTTC. Protein product: CASSDLASQGTLQETQYF.

V gene TRBV3-1 (or the pseudogene TRBV3-2) combines with J gene TRBJ1-1; unclear D gene. The CDR3 covers 14 residues. The ends were cut back, 6 bases at V and 4 bases at J, with 15 bases in the middle. Germline lookup yields CDR1 LGHDT and CDR2 YNNKEL (reference sequence). The CDR3 sequence: CASSLRSGVTEAFF. CDR3 DNA sequence: TGTGCCAGCAGTCTCCGGTCCGGGGTCACTGAAGCTTTCTTT.

The J gene is TRBJ2-1, the V gene TRBV9, with TRBD1 matching 7 bases. The CDR3 is made up of 16 amino acids. Germline CDR1 reads SGDLS; CDR2 reads YYNGEE. V shed 3 bases and J 1 base; nucleotides not matched to a gene: 7. CDR3 in amino acids: CASSDGTDFSYNEQFF. The CDR3 bases are TGTGCCAGCAGCGACGGGACAGATTTTTCCTACAATGAGCAGTTCTTC. The full variable domain, with the rest looked up from reference TRBV9 and TRBJ2-1, is DSGVTQTPKHLITATGQRVTLRCSPRSGDLSVYWYQQSLDQGLQFLIQYYNGEERAKGNILERFSAQQFPDLHSELNLSSLELGDSALYFCASSDGTDFSYNEQFFGPGTRLTVL.

J is TRBJ2-6 and V is TRBV7-6, with D possibly being TRBD2 (5 bases). Trimming cost V 1 base and J 1 base, with 5 bases left between them. The CDR3 sequence is 15 residues long. Germline CDR1 is SGHVS and CDR2 is FNYEAQ. In DNA form, the CDR3 reads TGTGCCAGCAGCTTAGGCGGGTCTGGGGCCAACGTCCTGACTTTC. Amino acid sequence: CASSLGGSGANVLTF.

The chain combines TRBV28 with TRBJ2-7, with TRBD1 matching over 7 bases. The CDR3 sequence is 14 residues long. J lost 3 bases, V lost 8 bases, and 10 bases had no gene match. Germline CDR1 and CDR2: MDHEN and SYDVKM. In DNA, the CDR3 is TGTGCCAGCTTACCGAGTCCAGGGGGCTACGAGCAGTACTTC. Its translation: CASLPSPGGYEQYF.

V gene TRBV11-2 combines with J gene TRBJ1-1; D not certain. The CDR3 has 13 amino acids. The V end lost 5 bases, the J end lost 6 bases, and 13 bases lay between the germline ends. Per the germline V gene, CDR1 is SGHAT and CDR2 is FQNNGV. CDR3 loop: CASSPTGMAEAFF. CDR3 nucleotides: TGTGCCAGCAGCCCAACCGGGATGGCTGAAGCTTTCTTT.

V is TRBV18 and J is TRBJ2-1; TRBD1 matches 8 bases. Germline-derived CDR1 and CDR2 are KGHSH and LQKENI. After removal of 0 bases from V and 8 bases from J, the junction contained 3 bases not matched to a gene. CDR3 size: 14 residues. CDR3 coding DNA: TGTGCCAGCTCACCACCTCAGGGGGCCTATGAGCAGTTCTTC. This gives the protein CASSPPQGAYEQFF.

This clone was seen once. This sequence joins TRBV2 and TRBJ1-3; D ambiguous. Germline values: CDR1 SNHLY, CDR2 FYNNEI. V gave up 8 bases and J gave up 8 bases, with 22 bases separating them. The CDR3 extends over 15 amino acids. CDR3 DNA: TGTGCCAGCGCCACGGACGGGGTCCTCGGGGACACCATATATTTT. This sequence encodes CASATDGVLGDTIYF.

The V call is TRBV13, the J call TRBJ2-7, with 12 bases matching TRBD2. Germline V CDR1 and CDR2: PRHDT, FYEKMQ (reference sequence). The V and J ends lost 8 bases and 3 bases, in that order; junction bases with no gene match: 2. The CDR3 runs to 13 residues. The CDR3 bases are TGTGCCAGCGCGACTAGCGGGAGCTACGAGCAGTACTTC. This gives the protein CASATSGSYEQYF.

CDR3 in DNA: TGTGCCAGCTCCAAGGACCGCTGGGCGGGCTATGGCTACACCTTC. Protein: CASSKDRWAGYGYTF. The chain couples TRBV9 to TRBJ1-2, with D uncertain. The CDR3 is 15 amino acids. V was cut by 7 bases and J by 4 bases, with 20 bases left in between. The germline CDR1 and CDR2 sequences are SGDLS and YYNGEE. The entire variable domain, with the rest obtained from reference TRBV9 and TRBJ1-2, is as follows: DSGVTQTPKHLITATGQRVTLRCSPRSGDLSVYWYQQSLDQGLQFLIQYYNGEERAKGNILERFSAQQFPDLHSELNLSSLELGDSALYFCASSKDRWAGYGYTFGSGTRLTVV.

The chain couples TRBV5-1 to TRBJ2-7; 11 nucleotides match TRBD1. J lost 6 bases, V lost 4 bases, and 9 bases had no gene match. The CDR3 is made up of 15 amino acids. Germline V lookup: CDR1 SGHRS, CDR2 YFSETQ. CDR3 loop: CASSTQGQGATEQYF. For the CDR3, the DNA is TGCGCCAGCAGCACACAAGGACAGGGGGCCACCGAGCAGTACTTC.

The chain employs TRBV4-1 and TRBJ2-7; TRBD2 matches 8 bases. The V segment lost 4 bases and the J segment 4 bases; nucleotides outside the gene matches: 9. Germline CDR1 MGHRA, CDR2 YSYEKL. This CDR3 has 15 amino acids. CDR3 region: CASSPAPAGVYEQYF. The CDR3 DNA reads TGCGCCAGCAGCCCAGCTCCAGCGGGAGTTTACGAGCAGTACTTC.

V usage is TRBV18 and J usage is TRBJ2-3; weak D call: TRBD2 (6 bases). Germline-derived CDR1 and CDR2 are KGHSH and LQKENI. Between the trimmed V and J ends, which lost 2 bases and 0 bases, there was a span of 12 bases. The CDR3 contains 16 residues. Here the CDR3 DNA reads TGTGCCAGCTCACCAAACTGGAGCGGGAGCACAGATACGCAGTATTTT. It is translated as CASSPNWSGSTDTQYF.

This clone was seen a handful of times. The chain employs TRBV14 and TRBJ2-3, with 7 bases aligning to TRBD2. V lost 1 base to trimming and J lost 4 bases; unmatched junction nucleotides: 5. CDR1 is SGHDN and CDR2 is FVKESK in the germline V gene. CDR3 length: 15 residues. DNA for the CDR3: TGTGCCAGCAGCCAAGTCGGCGGGGGATCAGATACGCAGTATTTT. Residues: CASSQVGGGSDTQYF.

The chain uses TRBV7-2 and TRBJ1-4; 11 nucleotides line up with TRBD1. J lost 4 bases, V lost 4 bases, and 5 bases had no gene match. Germline loops: CDR1 SGHTA, CDR2 FQGNSA. This CDR3 is built from 16 residues. In nucleotides, the CDR3 is TGTGCCAGCAGCTCTCGGACAGGGGGCCTTAATGAAAAACTGTTTTTT. The encoded protein is CASSSRTGGLNEKLFF. Full variable domain (missing parts from reference TRBV7-2 and TRBJ1-4): GAGVSQSPSNKVTEKGKDVELRCDPISGHTALYWYRQSLGQGLEFLIYFQGNSAPDKSGLPSDRFSAERTGGSVSTLTIQRTQQEDSAVYLCASSSRTGGLNEKLFFGSGTQLSVL.